This T cell receptor (beta chain) is from a study of human T cells and chemical hapten exposure. Study-wide background: Weekly administration of diphenylcyclopropenone to the scalp of patients continued throughout the approximately 26-week study.

TCRdb reanalysed the RACE reads using MiXCR and keeps one entry per CDR3 protein. This repertoire shows 300,000 to 400,000 distinct CDR3 sequences, approximately 5.1% found once; its top ten account for approximately 2.8%. Sample time point: pre-sensitization, week 0. Specified treatment: therapeutic diphenylcyclopropenone sensitization with weekly scalp DPC. Phlebotomy was performed prior to application of every patch test. Unfractionated whole blood yielded the extracted total RNA. Study-level points and caveats: The presence of alopecia in the donors means their immune response may differ from healthy people's.

This clonotype was observed a few times. As yet, its antigen is unknown. This CDR3 contains 16 residues. The V and J ends lost 0 bases and 9 bases, in that order; junction bases with no gene match: 2. CDR1 is LGHNA and CDR2 is YNFKEQ in the germline V gene. This TCR came from a woman aged 50 to 60 with alopecia areata. Some clones in this sample may be carry-over from other donors' samples. The material sequenced was whole blood, taken in connection with sensitization to the hapten diphenylcyclopropenone (DPC). V gene TRBV4-2 combines with J gene TRBJ2-1, with 16 bases identical to TRBD2. The CDR3: CASSQEGTSGRVEQFF. Written as DNA, the CDR3 is TGTGCCAGCAGCCAAGAAGGGACTAGCGGGAGGGTTGAGCAGTTCTTC.